The T cell receptor (beta chain) described here comes from a study of T-cell reconstitution after alpha-beta-depleted transplantation in children. Study-wide results and caveats: By one year post-transplant, T-cell counts and diversity largely arose from T cells that were newly produced. About two months after transplant, alpha-beta T cells reportedly came from several hundred expanded graft clones.

J gave up 11 bases and V 5 bases, and 5 bases lay outside the gene matches. The CDR3 extends over 12 amino acids. The V gene's germline CDR1 is SEHNR and CDR2 FQNEAQ (reference sequence). This clonotype was detected ten times or more. Its antigen is undetermined. The TCRbeta library incorporated unique molecular identifiers. MiXCR was run by TCRdb on the PCR reads, yielding one entry per CDR3 protein. Found here are about 460,000 distinct CDR3 sequences, roughly 10% of them singletons; the top ten hold around 2%. The chain joins TRBV7-9 to TRBJ1-4; TRBD1 matches at 7 bases. This TCR came from a child aged 2 to 10 with inherited bone marrow failure, due to receive a stem cell transplant. This specimen consisted of PBMCs, obtained before TCRalphabeta/CD19-depleted stem cell transplant. Here the CDR3 reads CASSQGGAKLFF. The CDR3 DNA reads as TGTGCCAGCAGCCAGGGGGGTGCTAAACTGTTTTTT.